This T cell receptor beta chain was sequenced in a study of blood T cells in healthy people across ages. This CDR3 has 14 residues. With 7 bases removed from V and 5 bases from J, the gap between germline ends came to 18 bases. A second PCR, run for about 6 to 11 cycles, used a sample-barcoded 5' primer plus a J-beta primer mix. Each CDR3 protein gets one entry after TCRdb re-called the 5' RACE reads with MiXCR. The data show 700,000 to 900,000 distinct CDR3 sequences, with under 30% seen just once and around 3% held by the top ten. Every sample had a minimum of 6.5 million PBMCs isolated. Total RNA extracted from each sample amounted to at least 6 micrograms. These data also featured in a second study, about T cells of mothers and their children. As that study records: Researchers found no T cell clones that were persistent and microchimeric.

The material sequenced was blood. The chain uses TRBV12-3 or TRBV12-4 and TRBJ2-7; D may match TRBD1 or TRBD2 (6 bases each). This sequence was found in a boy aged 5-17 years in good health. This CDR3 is CASIKGGGRHEQYF. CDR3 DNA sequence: TGTGCCAGCATCAAAGGAGGGGGGAGGCACGAGCAGTACTTC.